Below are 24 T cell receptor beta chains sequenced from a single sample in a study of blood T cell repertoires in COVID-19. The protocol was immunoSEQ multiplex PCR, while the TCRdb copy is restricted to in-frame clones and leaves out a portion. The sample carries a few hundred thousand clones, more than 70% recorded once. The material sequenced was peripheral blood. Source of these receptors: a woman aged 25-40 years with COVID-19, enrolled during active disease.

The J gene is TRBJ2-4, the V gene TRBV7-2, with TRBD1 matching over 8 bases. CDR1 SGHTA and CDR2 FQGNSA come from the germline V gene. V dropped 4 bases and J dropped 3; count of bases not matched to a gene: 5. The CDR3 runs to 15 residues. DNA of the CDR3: TGTGCCAGCAGCTCACAGGGGGGCGGCAAAAACATTCAGTACTTC. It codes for CASSSQGGGKNIQYF. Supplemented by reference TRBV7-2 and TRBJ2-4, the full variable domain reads GAGVSQSPSNKVTEKGKDVELRCDPISGHTALYWYRQSLGQGLEFLIYFQGNSAPDKSGLPSDRFSAERTGGSVSTLTIQRTQQEDSAVYLCASSSQGGGKNIQYFGAGTRLSVL.

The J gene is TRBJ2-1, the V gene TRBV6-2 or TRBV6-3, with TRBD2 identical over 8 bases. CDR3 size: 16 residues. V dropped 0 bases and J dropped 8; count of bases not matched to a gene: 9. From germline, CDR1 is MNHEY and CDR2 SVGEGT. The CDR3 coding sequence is TGTGCCAGCAGTTACTCGATCCGGGGGGGCAGTCATGAGCAGTTCTTC. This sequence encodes CASSYSIRGGSHEQFF.

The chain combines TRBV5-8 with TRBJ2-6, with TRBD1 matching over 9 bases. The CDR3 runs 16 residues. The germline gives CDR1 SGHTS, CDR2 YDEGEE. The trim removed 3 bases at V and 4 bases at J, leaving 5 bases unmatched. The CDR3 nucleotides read TGTGCCAGCAGCTACACAGGGGGCGCCGGGGCCAACGTCCTGACTTTC. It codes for CASSYTGGAGANVLTF. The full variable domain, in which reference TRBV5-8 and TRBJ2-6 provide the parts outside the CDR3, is EAGVTQSPTHLIKTRGQQATLRCSPISGHTSVYWYQQALGLGLQFLLWYDEGEERNRGNFPPRFSGRQFPNYSSELNVNALELEDSALYLCASSYTGGAGANVLTFGAGSRLTVL.

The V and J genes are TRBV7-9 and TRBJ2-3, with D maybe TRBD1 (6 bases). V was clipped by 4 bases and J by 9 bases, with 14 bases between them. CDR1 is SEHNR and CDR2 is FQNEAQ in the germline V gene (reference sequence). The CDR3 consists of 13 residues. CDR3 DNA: TGTGCCAGCAGCTCGAGGGACAAGTACACGCAGTATTTT. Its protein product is CASSSRDKYTQYF.

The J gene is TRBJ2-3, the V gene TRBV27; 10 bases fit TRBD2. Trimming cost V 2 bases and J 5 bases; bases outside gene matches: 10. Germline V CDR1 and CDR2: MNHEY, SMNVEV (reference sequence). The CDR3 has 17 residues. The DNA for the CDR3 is TGTGCCAGCAGTTTACTACTAGCGGGGCGTCCGGGAGATACGCAGTATTTT. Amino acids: CASSLLLAGRPGDTQYF.

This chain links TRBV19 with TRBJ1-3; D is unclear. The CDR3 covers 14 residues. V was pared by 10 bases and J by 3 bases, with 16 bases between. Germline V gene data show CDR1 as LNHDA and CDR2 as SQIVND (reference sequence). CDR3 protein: CATGSGADGNTIYF. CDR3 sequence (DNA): TGTGCCACTGGGTCGGGTGCCGATGGAAACACCATATATTTT.

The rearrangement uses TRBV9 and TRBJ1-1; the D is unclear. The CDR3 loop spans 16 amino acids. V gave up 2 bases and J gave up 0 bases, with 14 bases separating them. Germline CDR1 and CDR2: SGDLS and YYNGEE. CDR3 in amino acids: CASSVRSDSLNTEAFF. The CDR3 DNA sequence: TGTGCCAGCAGCGTTCGATCGGACTCCTTGAACACTGAAGCTTTCTTT.

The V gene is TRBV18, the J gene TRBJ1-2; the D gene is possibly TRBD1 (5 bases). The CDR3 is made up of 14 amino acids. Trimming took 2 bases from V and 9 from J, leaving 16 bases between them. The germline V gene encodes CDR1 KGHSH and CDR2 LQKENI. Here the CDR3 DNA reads TGTGCCAGCTCACCATCACCCGACAGATATAGCTACACCTTC. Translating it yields CASSPSPDRYSYTF.

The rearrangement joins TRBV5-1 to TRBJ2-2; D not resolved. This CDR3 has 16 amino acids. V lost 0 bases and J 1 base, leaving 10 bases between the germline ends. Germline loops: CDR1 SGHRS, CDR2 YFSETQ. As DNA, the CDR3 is TGCGCCAGCAGCTTGGCCTACTCAGGGAACACCGGGGAGCTGTTTTTT. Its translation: CASSLAYSGNTGELFF.

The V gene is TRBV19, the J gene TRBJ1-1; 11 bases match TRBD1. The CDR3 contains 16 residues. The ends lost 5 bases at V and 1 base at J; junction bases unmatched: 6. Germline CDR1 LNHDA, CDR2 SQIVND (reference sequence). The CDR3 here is CASSSRTGGANTEAFF. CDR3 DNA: TGTGCCAGTAGTTCCCGGACAGGGGGCGCGAACACTGAAGCTTTCTTT.

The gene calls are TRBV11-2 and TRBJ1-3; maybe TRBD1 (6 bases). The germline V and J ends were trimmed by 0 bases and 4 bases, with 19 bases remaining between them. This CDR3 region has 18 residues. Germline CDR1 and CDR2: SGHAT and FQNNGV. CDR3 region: CASSLDLSLGTPGNTIYF. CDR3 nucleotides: TGTGCCAGCAGCTTAGATCTATCTCTAGGGACACCCGGAAACACCATATATTTT.

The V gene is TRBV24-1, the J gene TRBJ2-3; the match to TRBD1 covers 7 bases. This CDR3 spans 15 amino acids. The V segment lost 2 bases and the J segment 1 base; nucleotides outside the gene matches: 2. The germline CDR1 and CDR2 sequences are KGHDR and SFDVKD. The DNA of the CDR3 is TGTGCCACCAGTGATTGGGGGACAGGCACAGATACGCAGTATTTT. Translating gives CATSDWGTGTDTQYF.

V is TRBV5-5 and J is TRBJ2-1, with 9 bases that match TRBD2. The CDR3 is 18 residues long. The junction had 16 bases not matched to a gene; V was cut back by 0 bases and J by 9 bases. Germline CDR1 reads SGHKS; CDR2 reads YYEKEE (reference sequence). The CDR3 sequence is CASSLGVGGRASLGEQFF. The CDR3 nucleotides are TGTGCCAGCAGCTTGGGCGTGGGCGGGAGGGCCTCATTGGGTGAGCAGTTCTTC.

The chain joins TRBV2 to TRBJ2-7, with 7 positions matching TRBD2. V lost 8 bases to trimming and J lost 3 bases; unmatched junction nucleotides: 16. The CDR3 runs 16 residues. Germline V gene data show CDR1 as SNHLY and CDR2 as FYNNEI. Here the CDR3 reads CASWAGSRGVHYEQYF. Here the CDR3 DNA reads TGTGCCAGCTGGGCGGGCTCACGGGGGGTCCACTACGAGCAGTACTTC.

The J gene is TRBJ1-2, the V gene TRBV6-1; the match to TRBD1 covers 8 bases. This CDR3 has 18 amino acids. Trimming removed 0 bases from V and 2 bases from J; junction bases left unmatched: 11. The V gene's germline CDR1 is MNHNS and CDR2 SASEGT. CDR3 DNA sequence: TGTGCCAGCAGTGAAGCGAGCGTCTATCGGACAGGGAACTATGGCTACACCTTC. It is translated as CASSEASVYRTGNYGYTF.

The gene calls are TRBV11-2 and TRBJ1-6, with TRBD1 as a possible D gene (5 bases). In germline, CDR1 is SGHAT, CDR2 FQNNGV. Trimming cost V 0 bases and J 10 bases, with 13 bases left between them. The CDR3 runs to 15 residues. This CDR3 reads CASSLDPRAGSPLHF. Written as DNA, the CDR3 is TGTGCCAGCAGCTTAGATCCCAGGGCCGGGTCACCCCTCCACTTT.

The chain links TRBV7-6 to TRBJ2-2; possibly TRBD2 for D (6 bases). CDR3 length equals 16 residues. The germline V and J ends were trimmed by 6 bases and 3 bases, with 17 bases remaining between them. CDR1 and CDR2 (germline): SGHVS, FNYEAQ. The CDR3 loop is CASSSPQEGYTGELFF. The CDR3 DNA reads TGTGCCAGCAGTTCCCCACAGGAGGGATACACCGGGGAGCTGTTTTTT.

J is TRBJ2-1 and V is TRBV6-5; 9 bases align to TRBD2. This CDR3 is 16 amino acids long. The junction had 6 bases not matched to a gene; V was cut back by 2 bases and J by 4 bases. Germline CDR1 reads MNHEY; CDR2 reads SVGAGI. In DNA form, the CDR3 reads TGTGCCAGCAGTTACCACAGGGCGGGAGGGTACAATGAGCAGTTCTTC. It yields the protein CASSYHRAGGYNEQFF.

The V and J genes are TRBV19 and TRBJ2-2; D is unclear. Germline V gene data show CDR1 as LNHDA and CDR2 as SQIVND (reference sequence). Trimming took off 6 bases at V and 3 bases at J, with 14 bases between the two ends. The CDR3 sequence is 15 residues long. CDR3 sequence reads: CASSYSTAHTGELFF. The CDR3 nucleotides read TGTGCCAGTAGCTATAGTACAGCCCACACCGGGGAGCTGTTTTTT.

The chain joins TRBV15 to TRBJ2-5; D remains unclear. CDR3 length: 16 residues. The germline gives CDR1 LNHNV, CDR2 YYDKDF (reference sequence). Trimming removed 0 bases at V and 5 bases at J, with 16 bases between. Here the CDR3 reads CATSRDWRSFLETQYF. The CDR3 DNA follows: TGTGCCACCAGCAGAGATTGGCGGTCTTTTCTGGAGACCCAGTACTTC.

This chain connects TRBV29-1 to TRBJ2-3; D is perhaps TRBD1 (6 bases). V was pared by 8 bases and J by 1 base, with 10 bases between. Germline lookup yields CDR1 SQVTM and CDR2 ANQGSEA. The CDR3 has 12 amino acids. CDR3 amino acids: CSSGDGTDTQYF. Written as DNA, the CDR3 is TGCAGCTCAGGGGATGGCACAGATACGCAGTATTTT.

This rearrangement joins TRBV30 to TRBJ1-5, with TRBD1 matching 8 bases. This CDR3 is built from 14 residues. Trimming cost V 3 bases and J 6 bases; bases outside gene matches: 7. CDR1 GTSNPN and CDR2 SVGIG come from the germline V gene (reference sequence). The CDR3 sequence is CAWSARGLVQPQHF. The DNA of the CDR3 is TGTGCCTGGAGCGCCAGGGGGCTGGTTCAGCCCCAGCATTTT.

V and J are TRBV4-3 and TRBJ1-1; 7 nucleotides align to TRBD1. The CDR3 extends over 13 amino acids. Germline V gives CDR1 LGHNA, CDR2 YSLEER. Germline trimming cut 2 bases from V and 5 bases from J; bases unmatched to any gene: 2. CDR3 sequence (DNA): TGCGCCAGCAGCCAATCACAGGGGACTGAAGCTTTCTTT. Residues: CASSQSQGTEAFF.

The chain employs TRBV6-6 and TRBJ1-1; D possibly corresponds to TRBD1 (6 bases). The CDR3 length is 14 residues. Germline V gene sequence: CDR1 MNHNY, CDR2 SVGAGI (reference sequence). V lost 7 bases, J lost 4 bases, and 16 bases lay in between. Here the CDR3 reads CASTYPGQVTEAFF. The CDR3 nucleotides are TGTGCCAGCACCTACCCGGGACAAGTCACTGAAGCTTTCTTT.